The present entry profiles one TCR beta chain with its context. This sample is part of a study of T cell changes during pregnancy in multiple sclerosis. TCRdb keeps only in-frame clones here, not all; method: immunoSEQ multiplex PCR. The sample has some 100,000 clones, almost 95% seen once. The CDR3 sequence is 14 residues long. Germline loops: CDR1 LGHNT, CDR2 FRNRAP. Trimming removed 6 bases at V and 7 bases at J, with 16 bases between. The receptor was isolated from a female donor with multiple sclerosis, enrolled in a pregnancy study. Sequencing was performed on peripheral blood, taken before pregnancy. The chain uses TRBV12-5 and TRBJ2-1; D is unclear. The CDR3 region has the DNA TGTGCTAGTGGCACCATGGCTTGGCGGAATGAGCAGTTCTTC. Translated: CASGTMAWRNEQFF. Full variable domain (rest looked up from reference TRBV12-5 and TRBJ2-1): DARVTQTPRHKVTEMGQEVTMRCQPILGHNTVFWYRQTMMQGLELLAYFRNRAPLDDSGMPKDRFSAEMPDATLATLKIQPSEPRDSAVYFCASGTMAWRNEQFFGPGTRLTVL.